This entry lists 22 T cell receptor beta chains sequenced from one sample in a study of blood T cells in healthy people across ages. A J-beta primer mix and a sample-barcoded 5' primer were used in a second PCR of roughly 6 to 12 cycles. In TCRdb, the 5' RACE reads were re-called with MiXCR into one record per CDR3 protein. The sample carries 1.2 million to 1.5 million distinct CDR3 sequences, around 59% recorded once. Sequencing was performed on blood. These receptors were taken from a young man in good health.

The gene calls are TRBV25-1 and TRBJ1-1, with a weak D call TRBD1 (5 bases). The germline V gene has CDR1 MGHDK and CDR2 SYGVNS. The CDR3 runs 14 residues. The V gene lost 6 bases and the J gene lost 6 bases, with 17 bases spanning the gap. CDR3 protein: CASRDSGGLAEAFF. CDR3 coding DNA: TGTGCCAGCAGAGACAGCGGGGGACTAGCTGAAGCTTTCTTT.

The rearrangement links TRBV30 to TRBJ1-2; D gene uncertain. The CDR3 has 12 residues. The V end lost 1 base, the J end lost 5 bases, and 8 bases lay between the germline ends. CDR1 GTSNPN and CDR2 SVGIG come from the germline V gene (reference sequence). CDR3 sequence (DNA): TGTGCCTGGAGTGGCACAGCTTATGGCTACACCTTC. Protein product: CAWSGTAYGYTF. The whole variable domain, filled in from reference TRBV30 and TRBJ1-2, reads SQTIHQWPATLVQPVGSPLSLECTVEGTSNPNLYWYRQAAGRGLQLLFYSVGIGQISSEVPQNLSASRPQDRQFILSSKKLLLSDSGFYLCAWSGTAYGYTFGSGTRLTVV.

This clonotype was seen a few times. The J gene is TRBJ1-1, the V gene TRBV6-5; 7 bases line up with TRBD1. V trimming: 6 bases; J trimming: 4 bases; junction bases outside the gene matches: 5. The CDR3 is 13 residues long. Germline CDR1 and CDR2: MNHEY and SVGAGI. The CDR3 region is CASSQTGTTEAFF. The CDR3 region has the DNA TGTGCCAGCAGCCAGACAGGGACCACTGAAGCTTTCTTT.

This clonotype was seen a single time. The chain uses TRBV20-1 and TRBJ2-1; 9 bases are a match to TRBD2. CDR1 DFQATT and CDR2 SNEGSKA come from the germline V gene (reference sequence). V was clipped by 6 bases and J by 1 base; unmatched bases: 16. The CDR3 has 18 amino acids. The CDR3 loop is CSAQQREVPGGSYNEQFF. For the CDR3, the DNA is TGCAGTGCCCAGCAGCGGGAGGTCCCCGGGGGGTCCTACAATGAGCAGTTCTTC.

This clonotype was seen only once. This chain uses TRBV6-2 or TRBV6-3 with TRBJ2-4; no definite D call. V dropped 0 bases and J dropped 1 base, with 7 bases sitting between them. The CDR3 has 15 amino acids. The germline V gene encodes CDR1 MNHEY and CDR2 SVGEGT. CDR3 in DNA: TGTGCCAGCAGTTACTCGACGGCGGCCAAAAACATTCAGTACTTC. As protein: CASSYSTAAKNIQYF.

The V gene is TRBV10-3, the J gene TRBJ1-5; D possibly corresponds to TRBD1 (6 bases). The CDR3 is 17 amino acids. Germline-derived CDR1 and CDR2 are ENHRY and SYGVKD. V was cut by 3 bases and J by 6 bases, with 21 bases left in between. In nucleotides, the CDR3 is TGTGCCATCAGTGACACCCACACGGGTGGGGGCTTTCAGCCCCAGCATTTT. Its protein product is CAISDTHTGGGFQPQHF.

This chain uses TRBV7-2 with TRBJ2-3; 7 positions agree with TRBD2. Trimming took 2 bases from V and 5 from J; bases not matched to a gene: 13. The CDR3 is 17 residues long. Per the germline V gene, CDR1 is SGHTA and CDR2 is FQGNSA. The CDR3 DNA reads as TGTGCCAGCAGCTTATCCCCCCTACCCGGGACTAAAGATACGCAGTATTTT. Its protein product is CASSLSPLPGTKDTQYF.

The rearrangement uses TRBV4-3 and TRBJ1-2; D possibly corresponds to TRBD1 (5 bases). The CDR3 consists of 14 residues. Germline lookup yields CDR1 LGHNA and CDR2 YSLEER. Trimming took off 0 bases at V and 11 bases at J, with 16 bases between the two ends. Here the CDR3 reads CASSQDRGGLSYTF. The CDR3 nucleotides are TGCGCCAGCAGCCAAGATCGTGGGGGACTAAGTTACACCTTC.

Written as DNA, the CDR3 is TGTGCCAGCAGCAGCGCCCTAACGGGGGCCTCCTACGAGCAGTACTTC. Amino acid sequence: CASSSALTGASYEQYF. This chain links TRBV11-2 with TRBJ2-4, with D perhaps given as TRBD1 or TRBD2 (6 bases each). The J call may be incorrect, as the DNA end agrees better with TRBJ2-7. Germline-derived CDR1 and CDR2 are SGHAT and FQNNGV. The CDR3 loop spans 16 amino acids.

CDR3 coding DNA: TGTGCCAGCAGCTTGGCCAGGACTTCCTCCTATGGCTACACCTTC. Translating gives CASSLARTSSYGYTF. The chain couples TRBV5-6 to TRBJ1-2; unclear D gene. CDR3 length: 15 amino acids. The ends were cut back, 0 bases at V and 4 bases at J, with 13 bases in the middle. Germline V CDR1 and CDR2: SGHDT, YYEEEE.

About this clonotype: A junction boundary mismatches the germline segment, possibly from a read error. Written as DNA, the CDR3 is TGTGCCAGCAGCGAAGAGGGTCGAAGAGCGTACGAGCAGTACTTC. It codes for CASSEEGRRAYEQYF. V and J are TRBV4-2 and TRBJ2-7, with D possibly TRBD2 on 5 matching bases. The CDR3 is made up of 15 amino acids. CDR1 is LGHNA and CDR2 is YNFKEQ in the germline V gene.

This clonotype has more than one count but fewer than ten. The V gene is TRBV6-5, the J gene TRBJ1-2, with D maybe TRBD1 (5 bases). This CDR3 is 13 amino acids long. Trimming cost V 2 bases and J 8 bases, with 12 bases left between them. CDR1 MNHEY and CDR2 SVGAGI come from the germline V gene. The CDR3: CASSYEGTGGYTF. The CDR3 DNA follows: TGTGCCAGCAGTTACGAGGGAACAGGAGGCTACACCTTC.

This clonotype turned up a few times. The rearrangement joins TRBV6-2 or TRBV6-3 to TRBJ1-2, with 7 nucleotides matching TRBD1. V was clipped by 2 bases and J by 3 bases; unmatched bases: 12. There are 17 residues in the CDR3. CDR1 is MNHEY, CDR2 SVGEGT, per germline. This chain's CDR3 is CASSYPLQGWSYYGYTF. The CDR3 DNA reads TGTGCCAGCAGTTACCCCCTACAGGGGTGGAGTTACTATGGCTACACCTTC.

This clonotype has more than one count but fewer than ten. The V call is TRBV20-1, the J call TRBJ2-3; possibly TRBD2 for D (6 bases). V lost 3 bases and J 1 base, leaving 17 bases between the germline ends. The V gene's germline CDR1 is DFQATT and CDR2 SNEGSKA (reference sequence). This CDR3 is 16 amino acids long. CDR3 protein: CSARRRDLYGTDTQYF. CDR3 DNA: TGCAGTGCTAGGCGGAGGGATCTATACGGCACAGATACGCAGTATTTT.

Here the CDR3 DNA reads TGTGCCAGCAGTGCAGGACTGATCTCTGGGGCCAACGTCCTGACTTTC. Amino acids: CASSAGLISGANVLTF. The V gene is TRBV2, the J gene TRBJ2-6, with D tentatively TRBD2 (5 bases). Germline CDR1 is SNHLY and CDR2 is FYNNEI. With 4 bases removed from V and 0 bases from J, the gap between germline ends came to 10 bases. The CDR3 consists of 16 residues. The whole variable domain, filled in from reference TRBV2 and TRBJ2-6, reads EPEVTQTPSHQVTQMGQEVILRCVPISNHLYFYWYRQILGQKVEFLVSFYNNEISEKSEIFDDQFSVERPDGSNFTLKIRSTKLEDSAMYFCASSAGLISGANVLTFGAGSRLTVL.

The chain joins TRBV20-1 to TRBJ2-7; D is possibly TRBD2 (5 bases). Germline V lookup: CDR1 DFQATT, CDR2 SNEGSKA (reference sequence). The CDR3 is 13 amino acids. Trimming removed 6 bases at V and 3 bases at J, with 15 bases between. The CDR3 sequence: CSAVEGAGYEQYF. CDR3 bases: TGCAGTGCCGTTGAGGGCGCAGGCTACGAGCAGTACTTC.

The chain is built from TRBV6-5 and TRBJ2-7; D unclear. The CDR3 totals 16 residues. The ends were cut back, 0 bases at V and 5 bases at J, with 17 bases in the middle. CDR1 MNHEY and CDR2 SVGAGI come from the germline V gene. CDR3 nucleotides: TGTGCCAGCAGTTACTCGTCGCCGGTCGCTCCTGACGAGCAGTACTTC. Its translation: CASSYSSPVAPDEQYF.

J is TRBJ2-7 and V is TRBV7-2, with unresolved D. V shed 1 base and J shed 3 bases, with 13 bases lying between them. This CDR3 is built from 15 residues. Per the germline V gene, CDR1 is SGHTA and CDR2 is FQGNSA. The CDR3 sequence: CASSLDYGSSYEQYF. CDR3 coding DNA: TGTGCCAGCAGCTTAGATTACGGGTCGAGCTACGAGCAGTACTTC.

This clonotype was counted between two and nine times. In nucleotides, the CDR3 is TGCAGTGCTCCGACAGGTCACAATGAGCAGTTCTTC. Protein product: CSAPTGHNEQFF. The chain has TRBV20-1 and TRBJ2-1, with a tentative D call TRBD1 (6 bases). The CDR3 totals 12 residues. Trimming shortened V by 5 bases and J by 5 bases, and 10 bases separated the two germline ends. Germline V CDR1 and CDR2: DFQATT, SNEGSKA (reference sequence).

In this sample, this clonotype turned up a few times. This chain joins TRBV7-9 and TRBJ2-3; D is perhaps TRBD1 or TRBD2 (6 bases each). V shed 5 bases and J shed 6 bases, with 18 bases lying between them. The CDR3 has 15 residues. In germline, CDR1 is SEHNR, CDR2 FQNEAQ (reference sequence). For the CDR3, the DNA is TGTGCCAGCAGCCCACGACAGGTTGGGGGGGATACGCAGTATTTT. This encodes CASSPRQVGGDTQYF. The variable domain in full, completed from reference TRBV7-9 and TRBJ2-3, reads DTGVSQNPRHKITKRGQNVTFRCDPISEHNRLYWYRQTLGQGPEFLTYFQNEAQLEKSRLLSDRFSAERPKGSFSTLEIQRTEQGDSAMYLCASSPRQVGGDTQYFGPGTRLTVL.

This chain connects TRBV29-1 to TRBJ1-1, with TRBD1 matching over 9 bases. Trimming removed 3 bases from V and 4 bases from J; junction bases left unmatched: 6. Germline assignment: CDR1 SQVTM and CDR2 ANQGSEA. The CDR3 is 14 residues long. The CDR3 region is CSVDLRDRATEAFF. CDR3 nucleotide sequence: TGCAGCGTTGACCTACGGGACAGGGCCACTGAAGCTTTCTTT.

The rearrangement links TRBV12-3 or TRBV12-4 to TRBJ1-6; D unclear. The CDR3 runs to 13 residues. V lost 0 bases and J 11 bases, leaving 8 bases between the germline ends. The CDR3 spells CASSLAGKAPLHF. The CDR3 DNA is TGTGCCAGCAGTTTAGCAGGGAAGGCACCCCTCCACTTT.